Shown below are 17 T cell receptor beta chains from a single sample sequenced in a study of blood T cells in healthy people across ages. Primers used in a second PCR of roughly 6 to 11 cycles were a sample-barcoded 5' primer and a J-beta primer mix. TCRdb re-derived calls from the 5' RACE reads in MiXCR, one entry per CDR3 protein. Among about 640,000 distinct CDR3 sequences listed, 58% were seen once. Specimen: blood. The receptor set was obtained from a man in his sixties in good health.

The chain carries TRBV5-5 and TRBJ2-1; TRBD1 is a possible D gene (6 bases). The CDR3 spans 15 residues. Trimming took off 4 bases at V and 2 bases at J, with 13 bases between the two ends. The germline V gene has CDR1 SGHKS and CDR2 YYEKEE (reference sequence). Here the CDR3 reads CASSAYRDPYNEQFF. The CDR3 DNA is TGTGCCAGCAGCGCCTACAGGGATCCCTACAATGAGCAGTTCTTC. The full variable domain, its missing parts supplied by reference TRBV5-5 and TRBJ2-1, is DAGVTQSPTHLIKTRGQQVTLRCSPISGHKSVSWYQQVLGQGPQFIFQYYEKEERGRGNFPDRFSARQFPNYSSELNVNALLLGDSALYLCASSAYRDPYNEQFFGPGTRLTVL.

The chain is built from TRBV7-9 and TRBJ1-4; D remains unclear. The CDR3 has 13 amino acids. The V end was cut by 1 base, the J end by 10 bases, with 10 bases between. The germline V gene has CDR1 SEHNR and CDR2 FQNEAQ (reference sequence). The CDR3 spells CASSLGGLGKLFF. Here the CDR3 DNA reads TGTGCCAGCAGCTTAGGAGGTCTCGGAAAACTGTTTTTT.

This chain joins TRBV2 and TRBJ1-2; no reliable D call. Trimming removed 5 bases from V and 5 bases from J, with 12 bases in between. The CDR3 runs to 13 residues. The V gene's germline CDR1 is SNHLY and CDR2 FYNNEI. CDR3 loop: CASSPLSAYGYTF. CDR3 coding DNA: TGTGCCAGCAGTCCCTTGTCGGCTTATGGCTACACCTTC.

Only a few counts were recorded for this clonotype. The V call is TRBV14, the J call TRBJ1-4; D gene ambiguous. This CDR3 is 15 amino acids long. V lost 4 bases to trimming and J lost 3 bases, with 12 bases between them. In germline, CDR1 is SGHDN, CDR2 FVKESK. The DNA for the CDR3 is TGTGCCAGCAGCCGGAACTGGGGATCTAATGAAAAACTGTTTTTT. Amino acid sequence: CASSRNWGSNEKLFF.

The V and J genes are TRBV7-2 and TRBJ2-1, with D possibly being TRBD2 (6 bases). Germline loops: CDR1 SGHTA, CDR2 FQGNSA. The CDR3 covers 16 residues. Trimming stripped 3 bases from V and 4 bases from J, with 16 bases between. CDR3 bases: TGTGCCAGCAGCTTGCCAGTTAGCGGTGGGTACAATGAGCAGTTCTTC. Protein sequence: CASSLPVSGGYNEQFF. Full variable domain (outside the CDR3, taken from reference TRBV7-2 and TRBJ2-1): GAGVSQSPSNKVTEKGKDVELRCDPISGHTALYWYRQSLGQGLEFLIYFQGNSAPDKSGLPSDRFSAERTGGSVSTLTIQRTQQEDSAVYLCASSLPVSGGYNEQFFGPGTRLTVL.

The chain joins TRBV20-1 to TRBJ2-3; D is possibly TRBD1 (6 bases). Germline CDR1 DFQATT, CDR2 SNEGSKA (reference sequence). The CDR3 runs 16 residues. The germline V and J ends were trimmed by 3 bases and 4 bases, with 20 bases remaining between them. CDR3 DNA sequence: TGCAGTGCTAGTGCCGGCCATATTGGGGGCGCAGATACGCAGTATTTT. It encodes CSASAGHIGGADTQYF.

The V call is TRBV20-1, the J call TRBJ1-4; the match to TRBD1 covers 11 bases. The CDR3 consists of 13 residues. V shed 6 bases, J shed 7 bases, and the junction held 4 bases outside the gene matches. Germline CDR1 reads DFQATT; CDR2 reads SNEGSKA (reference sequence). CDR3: CSAGTGGGEKLFF. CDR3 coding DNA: TGCAGTGCGGGGACAGGGGGTGGTGAAAAACTGTTTTTT.

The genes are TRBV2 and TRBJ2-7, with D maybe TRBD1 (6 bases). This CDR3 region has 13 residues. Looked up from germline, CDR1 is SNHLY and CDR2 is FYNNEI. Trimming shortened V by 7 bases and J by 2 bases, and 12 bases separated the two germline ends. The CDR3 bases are TGTGCCAGCAACAGGGTTAAACCCTACGAGCAGTACTTC. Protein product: CASNRVKPYEQYF.

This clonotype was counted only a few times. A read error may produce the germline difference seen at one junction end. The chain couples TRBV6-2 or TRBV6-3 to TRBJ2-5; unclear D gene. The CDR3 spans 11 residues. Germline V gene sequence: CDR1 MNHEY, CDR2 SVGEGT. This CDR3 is CASSYHETQYF. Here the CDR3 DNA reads TGTGCCAGCAGTTACCACGAGACCCAGTACTTC.

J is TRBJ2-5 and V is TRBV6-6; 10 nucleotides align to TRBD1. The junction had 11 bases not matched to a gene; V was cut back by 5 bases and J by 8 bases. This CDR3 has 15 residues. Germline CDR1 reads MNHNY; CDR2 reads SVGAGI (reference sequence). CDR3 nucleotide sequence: TGTGCCAGCAGTAAATCCCCCGGGACAGGGGTTACCCAGTACTTC. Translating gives CASSKSPGTGVTQYF.

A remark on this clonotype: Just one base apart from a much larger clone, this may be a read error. CDR3: CASSQGRGDNSPLHF. CDR3 DNA: TGTGCCAGCAGCCAGGGCAGGGGCGATAATTCACCCCTCCACTTT. V is TRBV3-1 and J is TRBJ1-6, with D tentatively TRBD1 (6 bases). The CDR3 is 15 residues long. The V gene lost 3 bases and the J gene lost 5 bases, with 11 bases spanning the gap. Germline CDR1 reads LGHDT; CDR2 reads YNNKEL (reference sequence).

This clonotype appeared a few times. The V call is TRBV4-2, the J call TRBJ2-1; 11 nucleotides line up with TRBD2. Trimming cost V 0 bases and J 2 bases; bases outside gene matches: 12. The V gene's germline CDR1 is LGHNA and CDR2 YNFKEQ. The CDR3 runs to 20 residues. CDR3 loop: CASSQDGVAGGRGTYNEQFF. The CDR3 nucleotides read TGTGCCAGCAGCCAAGATGGGGTAGCGGGGGGGCGAGGGACCTACAATGAGCAGTTCTTC.

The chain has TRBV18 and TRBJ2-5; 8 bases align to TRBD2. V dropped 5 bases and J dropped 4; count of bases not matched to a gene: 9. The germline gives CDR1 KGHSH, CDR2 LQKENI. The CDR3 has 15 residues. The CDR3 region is CASSEGLGSGETQYF. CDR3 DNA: TGTGCCAGCTCAGAGGGACTAGGATCCGGAGAGACCCAGTACTTC.

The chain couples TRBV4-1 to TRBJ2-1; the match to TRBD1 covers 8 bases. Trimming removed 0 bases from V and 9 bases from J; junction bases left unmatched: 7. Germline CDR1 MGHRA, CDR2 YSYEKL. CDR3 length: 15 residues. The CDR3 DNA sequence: TGCGCCAGCAGCCAAGATTGGACAGGGATGATTGAGCAGTTCTTC. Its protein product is CASSQDWTGMIEQFF.

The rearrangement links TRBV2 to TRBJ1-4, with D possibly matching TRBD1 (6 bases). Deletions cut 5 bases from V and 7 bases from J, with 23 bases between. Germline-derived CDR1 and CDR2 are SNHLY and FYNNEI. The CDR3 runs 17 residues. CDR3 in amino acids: CASSNGVNRDIGEKLFF. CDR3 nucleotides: TGTGCCAGCAGTAACGGGGTGAACAGGGACATCGGTGAAAAACTGTTTTTT.

CDR3 amino acids: CASSLADRGPDTQYF. The CDR3 nucleotides are TGTGCCAGCAGCTTAGCGGACAGGGGGCCAGATACGCAGTATTTT. This rearrangement joins TRBV7-2 to TRBJ2-3, with 11 bases lining up with TRBD1. The ends lost 0 bases at V and 4 bases at J; junction bases unmatched: 0. The germline V gene has CDR1 SGHTA and CDR2 FQGNSA. The CDR3 has 15 residues.

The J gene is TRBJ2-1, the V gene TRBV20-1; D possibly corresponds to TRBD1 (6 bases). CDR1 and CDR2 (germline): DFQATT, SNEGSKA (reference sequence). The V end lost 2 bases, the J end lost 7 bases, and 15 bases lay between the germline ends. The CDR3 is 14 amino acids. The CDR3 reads CSARSPGHPNEQFF. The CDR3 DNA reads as TGCAGTGCTAGAAGCCCGGGACATCCTAATGAGCAGTTCTTC.